The TCR beta chain under discussion was sequenced for a study of CD8 T cells in Susac syndrome. Germline-derived CDR1 and CDR2 are SGHTA and FQGNSA. V shed 2 bases, J shed 4 bases, and the junction held 3 bases outside the gene matches. The CDR3 extends over 14 amino acids. An input of about 0.5 to 1 ug of RNA was subjected to reverse transcription using random hexamers. Via MiXCR, TCRdb re-called the immunoSEQ multiplex PCR reads, giving one row per CDR3 protein. The sample yields 120,000 to 150,000 distinct CDR3 sequences, around 95% seen once. This sequence was found in a human donor with multiple sclerosis. Sequenced material: CD4+ T cells from PBMCs. V and J are TRBV7-2 and TRBJ1-2, with 8 nucleotides matching TRBD1. The CDR3: CASSLQGALYGYTF. The DNA for the CDR3 is TGTGCCAGCAGCTTACAGGGGGCCCTCTATGGCTACACCTTC.